This T cell receptor beta chain stems from a study of early T cells in non-severe SARS-CoV-2 infection. Study as a whole: Alpha and beta chains were unpaired, from unsorted whole-blood bulk RNA. Study results and limitations: VDJdb matching, biased toward anti-spike CD8 responses, missed private and CD4 specificities.

cDNA molecules, individually, were tagged with unique molecular identifiers. TCRdb reanalysed the 5' RACE reads using MiXCR and keeps one entry per CDR3 protein. The table has about 64,000 distinct CDR3 sequences, less than 15% seen once; the top ten hold around 4%. CDR1 is SGHRS, CDR2 YFSETQ, per germline. The CDR3 is 14 residues long. Between the trimmed V and J ends, which lost 5 bases and 4 bases, there was a span of 15 bases. This clonotype has only a few counts. Antigen specificity is unknown. J is TRBJ2-5 and V is TRBV5-1; the D gene is possibly TRBD2 (7 bases). The source is an adult who was a healthcare worker with PCR-confirmed SARS-CoV-2 infection or an uninfected control (not recorded which). Sample: whole blood. Written as DNA, the CDR3 is TGCGCCAGCAGAGTCGGGGGGCCGGGAGAGACCCAGTACTTC. Translated: CASRVGGPGETQYF.